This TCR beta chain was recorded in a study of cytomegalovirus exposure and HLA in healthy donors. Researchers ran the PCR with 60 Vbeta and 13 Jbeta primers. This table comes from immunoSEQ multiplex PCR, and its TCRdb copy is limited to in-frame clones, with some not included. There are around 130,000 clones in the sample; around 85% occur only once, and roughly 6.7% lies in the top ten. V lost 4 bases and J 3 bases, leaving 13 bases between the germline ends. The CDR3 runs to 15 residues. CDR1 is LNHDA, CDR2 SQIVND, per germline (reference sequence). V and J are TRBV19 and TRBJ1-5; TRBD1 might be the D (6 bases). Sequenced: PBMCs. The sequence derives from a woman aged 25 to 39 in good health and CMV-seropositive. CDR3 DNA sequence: TGTGCCAGTAGTAGACTAACAGGGTACAATCAGCCCCAGCATTTT. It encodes CASSRLTGYNQPQHF. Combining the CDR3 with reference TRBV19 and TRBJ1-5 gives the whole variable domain DGGITQSPKYLFRKEGQNVTLSCEQNLNHDAMYWYRQDPGQGLRLIYYSQIVNDFQKGDIAEGYSVSREKKESFPLTVTSAQKNPTAFYLCASSRLTGYNQPQHFGDGTRLSIL.